These 9 T cell receptor beta chains came from one sample sequenced in a study of early stage breast cancer tumors. The protocol was immunoSEQ multiplex PCR, while the TCRdb copy is restricted to in-frame clones and leaves out a portion. The profile covers about 50,000 clones, with 65% to 80% appearing a single time and less than 4% taken by the ten largest. The sample consisted of blood. The origin of the receptors is a person between 30 and 45 years old with breast cancer.

This chain joins TRBV19 and TRBJ1-2, with a possible D match to TRBD1 (5 bases). Germline V gene sequence: CDR1 LNHDA, CDR2 SQIVND (reference sequence). Trimming stripped 7 bases from V and 3 bases from J, with 15 bases between. The CDR3 consists of 14 residues. The CDR3 reads CASTTMGGDYGYTF. The CDR3 DNA is TGTGCCAGTACGACTATGGGGGGGGACTATGGCTACACCTTC.

In its sample, this clone was seen a few times. V gene TRBV7-8 combines with J gene TRBJ2-1; D is uncertain. The V end lost 6 bases, the J end lost 2 bases, and 14 bases lay between the germline ends. From germline, CDR1 is SGHVS and CDR2 FQNEAQ. This CDR3 has 15 residues. The CDR3 coding sequence is TGTGCCAGCAGAAGCAGTCGCGTCGCCTACAATGAGCAGTTCTTC. This gives the protein CASRSSRVAYNEQFF.

J is TRBJ2-2 and V is TRBV18; D unresolved. Between the trimmed V and J ends, which lost 3 bases and 3 bases, there was a span of 11 bases. This CDR3 spans 15 amino acids. Germline values: CDR1 KGHSH, CDR2 LQKENI. This CDR3 is CASSPWALYTGELFF. CDR3 bases: TGTGCCAGCTCACCTTGGGCCCTCTACACCGGGGAGCTGTTTTTT.

The chain employs TRBV5-5 and TRBJ1-1; tentative D call: TRBD1 (6 bases). V lost 4 bases and J lost 0, with 19 bases in between. Germline CDR1 and CDR2: SGHKS and YYEKEE (reference sequence). The CDR3 length is 17 residues. The CDR3: CASSRGYQGFVNTEAFF. CDR3 sequence (DNA): TGTGCCAGCAGCCGGGGATATCAGGGGTTCGTGAACACTGAAGCTTTCTTT.

This clone was seen only once. The junction differs from germline at one of its ends, possibly a read error. The chain uses TRBV5-5 and TRBJ2-7, with no clear D. The CDR3 has 14 residues. The germline CDR1 and CDR2 sequences are SGHKS and YYEKEE (reference sequence). In DNA, the CDR3 is TGCGCCAGCAGCCAAGGAGCCATCTCCTACGAGCAGTACTTC. Residues: CASSQGAISYEQYF.

In its sample, this clone was seen once. The chain is built from TRBV11-2 and TRBJ1-1; TRBD1 might be the D (5 bases). The CDR3 has 14 residues. Germline CDR1 is SGHAT and CDR2 is FQNNGV. Trimming removed 2 bases from V and 4 bases from J, with 11 bases in between. CDR3 amino acids: CASSLFGTGTEAFF. Written as DNA, the CDR3 is TGTGCCAGCAGCTTATTCGGGACGGGCACTGAAGCTTTCTTT.

The chain carries TRBV19 and TRBJ2-2, with 9 bases matching TRBD1. The CDR3 has 17 residues. CDR1 is LNHDA, CDR2 SQIVND, per germline (reference sequence). Germline trimming cut 1 base from V and 6 bases from J; bases unmatched to any gene: 9. CDR3 amino acids: CASSIGGQGRLAGELFF. Written as DNA, the CDR3 is TGTGCCAGTAGTATAGGGGGACAGGGACGACTCGCCGGGGAGCTGTTTTTT. The full variable domain, its missing parts supplied by reference TRBV19 and TRBJ2-2, is DGGITQSPKYLFRKEGQNVTLSCEQNLNHDAMYWYRQDPGQGLRLIYYSQIVNDFQKGDIAEGYSVSREKKESFPLTVTSAQKNPTAFYLCASSIGGQGRLAGELFFGEGSRLTVL.

This sequence joins TRBV12-5 and TRBJ2-5; no clear D gene. Trimming took 0 bases from V and 1 from J, leaving 12 bases between them. The CDR3 extends over 16 amino acids. Germline CDR1 reads LGHNT; CDR2 reads FRNRAP. CDR3 region: CASGLVRSGPQETQYF. DNA for the CDR3: TGTGCTAGTGGTTTGGTACGGTCCGGGCCCCAAGAGACCCAGTACTTC.

The chain links TRBV5-1 to TRBJ2-7; perhaps TRBD2 as D (6 bases). Germline V gene data show CDR1 as SGHRS and CDR2 as YFSETQ. Trimming removed 3 bases from V and 1 base from J, with 14 bases in between. CDR3 size: 15 residues. The chain's CDR3 is CASSSHPGTSYEQYF. The CDR3 region has the DNA TGCGCCAGCAGCTCTCATCCCGGGACTTCCTACGAGCAGTACTTC.